This T cell receptor (beta chain) was recorded in a study of T cell repertoires in cytomegalovirus infection. V was clipped by 1 base and J by 8 bases, with 16 bases between them. The CDR3 length is 15 residues. The germline V gene has CDR1 SGHDT and CDR2 YYEEEE. TCRdb analysed the reads with MiXCR anew, one entry per CDR3 protein. This table has just under 550,000 distinct CDR3 sequences, less than 30% appearing once. This TCR derives from a human donor in good health (CMV status not recorded). Some clones in this sample may be carry-over from other donors' samples. The chain has TRBV5-6 and TRBJ2-1, with a tentative D call TRBD2 (6 bases). The sequenced sample was PBMCs. The CDR3 region is CASSLFIGRGDEQFF. The CDR3 nucleotides are TGTGCCAGCAGCTTGTTTATCGGGAGAGGCGATGAGCAGTTCTTC.